The 9 T cell receptor beta chains in this list originate from one sample, sequenced in a study of beta chain features in type 1 diabetes. Reverse transcription of all isolated RNA meant that expressed TCRB transcripts were sequenced. Using immunoSEQ multiplex PCR, the repertoire was profiled, and TCRdb retains in-frame clones only, with some absent. Of some 250,000 clones listed, 25% to 30% are singletons. Specimen: central memory CD4+ T cells from blood. These receptors came from a man under 40 in good health.

Details on this clone: A far larger clone is a single base away, which makes a read error likely. The V and J genes are TRBV2 and TRBJ2-1; 8 positions match TRBD1. The germline CDR1 and CDR2 sequences are SNHLY and FYNNEI. The CDR3 contains 16 residues. V lost 3 bases to trimming and J lost 10 bases; unmatched junction nucleotides: 14. The CDR3 DNA is TGTGCCAGCAGTGATGGACAGGGTAGGATGTCCTACGAGCAGTTCTTC. Translation gives CASSDGQGRMSYEQFF.

This clone was counted only a few times. V gene TRBV4-3 combines with J gene TRBJ2-3; D gene ambiguous. Between the trimmed V and J ends, which lost 1 base and 3 bases, there was a span of 8 bases. CDR3 length: 14 amino acids. Germline values: CDR1 LGHNA, CDR2 YSLEER. Written as DNA, the CDR3 is TGCGCCAGCAGCCAAGGAGAGGAGACAGATACGCAGTATTTT. Translated: CASSQGEETDTQYF.

This clone was seen more than once but under ten times. V is TRBV5-4 and J is TRBJ2-7; 10 bases line up with TRBD2. The germline gives CDR1 SGHNT, CDR2 YYREEE (reference sequence). This CDR3 has 16 residues. Unmatched junction bases numbered 12, after V lost 5 bases and J lost 4 bases. CDR3 loop: CASRNFEREGWYEQYF. The CDR3 DNA follows: TGTGCCAGCAGGAATTTCGAGCGGGAGGGCTGGTACGAGCAGTACTTC.

The chain recombines TRBV5-1 with TRBJ2-3, with 9 bases lining up with TRBD1. The CDR3 covers 14 residues. Germline V CDR1 and CDR2: SGHRS, YFSETQ. V shed 0 bases and J 6 bases; nucleotides not matched to a gene: 2. The CDR3 nucleotides read TGCGCCAGCAGCTTGGGACAGGGGGTCGATACGCAGTATTTT. This gives the protein CASSLGQGVDTQYF.

This clone was counted between two and nine times. The CDR3 DNA is TGCGCCAGCAGCTTGGACTTCACAGATACGCAGTATTTT. Its translation: CASSLDFTDTQYF. The genes are TRBV5-1 and TRBJ2-3; D remains ambiguous. V was trimmed by 0 bases and J by 2 bases, leaving 4 bases between them. Looked up from germline, CDR1 is SGHRS and CDR2 is YFSETQ. This CDR3 comprises 13 residues.

The V gene is TRBV9, the J gene TRBJ2-5; D possibly corresponds to TRBD1 (5 bases). The V end was cut by 3 bases, the J end by 2 bases, with 11 bases between. The CDR3 contains 14 residues. CDR1 is SGDLS, CDR2 YYNGEE, per germline. CDR3 region: CASSGGVRQETQYF. DNA of the CDR3: TGTGCCAGCAGCGGGGGCGTGCGGCAAGAGACCCAGTACTTC.

V and J are TRBV2 and TRBJ2-7, with 9 bases identical to TRBD1. CDR3 size: 14 residues. Germline values: CDR1 SNHLY, CDR2 FYNNEI. V lost 8 bases and J lost 2; bases outside the gene matches: 7. CDR3 DNA: TGTGCCAGCGGGGGGACAGGGCTCCCCTACGAGCAGTACTTC. Encoded protein: CASGGTGLPYEQYF.

The chain employs TRBV11-3 and TRBJ2-1; D is possibly TRBD1 (5 bases). The germline V and J ends were trimmed by 3 bases and 3 bases, with 6 bases remaining between them. Germline V gives CDR1 SGHNT, CDR2 YENEEA. This CDR3 has 13 residues. The CDR3 sequence: CASSLGRYNEQFF. The CDR3 nucleotides read TGTGCCAGCAGCTTGGGGCGCTACAATGAGCAGTTCTTC.

J is TRBJ2-7 and V is TRBV29-1, with 13 bases lining up with TRBD2. From germline, CDR1 is SQVTM and CDR2 ANQGSEA. The junction had 6 bases not matched to a gene; V was cut back by 2 bases and J by 11 bases. This CDR3 has 13 amino acids. The CDR3 protein is CSVETSGRAGEYF. CDR3 bases: TGCAGCGTTGAAACTAGCGGGAGGGCCGGGGAGTACTTC.